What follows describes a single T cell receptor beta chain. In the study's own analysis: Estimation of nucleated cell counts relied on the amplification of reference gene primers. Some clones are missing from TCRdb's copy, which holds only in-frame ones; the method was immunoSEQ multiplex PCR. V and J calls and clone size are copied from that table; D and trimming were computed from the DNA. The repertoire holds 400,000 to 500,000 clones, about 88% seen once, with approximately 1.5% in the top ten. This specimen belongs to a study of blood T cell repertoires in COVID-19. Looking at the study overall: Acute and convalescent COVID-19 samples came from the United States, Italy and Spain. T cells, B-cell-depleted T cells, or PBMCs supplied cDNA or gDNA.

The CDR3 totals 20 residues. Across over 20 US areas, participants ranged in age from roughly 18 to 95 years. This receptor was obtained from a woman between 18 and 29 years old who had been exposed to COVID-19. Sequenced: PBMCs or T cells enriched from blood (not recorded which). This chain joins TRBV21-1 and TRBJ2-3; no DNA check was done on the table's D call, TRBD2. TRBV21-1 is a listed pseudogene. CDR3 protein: CASSKGAPWRDPRPVDTQYF. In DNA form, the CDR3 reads TGTGCCAGCAGCAAAGGGGCCCCGTGGAGGGATCCCCGGCCGGTGGATACGCAGTATTTT.